This T cell receptor (beta chain) was obtained from a study of OX40 agonist ivuxolimab in advanced cancers. Looking at the study overall: The dose-escalation cohort was approximately 84% male, with a mean age of about 56 years, ranging about 23 to 80. Three patients responded partially, comprising one with hepatocellular carcinoma and two with cutaneous melanoma. Roughly two fifths of patients had received prior checkpoint inhibitor therapy.

Profiling relied on immunoSEQ multiplex PCR, and the TCRdb table lists in-frame clones only, not all of them. This table has roughly 40,000 clones, just under 90% appearing once. The study, taken as a whole, reports: Doses of 0.1 to 3.0 mg/kg were accompanied by clonal expansion of CD4+ and CD8+ blood T cells by week 6.

A word on this clone: Antigen unknown.

Germline V lookup: CDR1 SEHNR, CDR2 FQNEAQ (reference sequence). The CDR3 runs to 13 residues. With 5 bases removed from V and 0 bases from J, the gap between germline ends came to 8 bases. This clonotype originated in an adult with an advanced solid tumor such as melanoma, head and neck, liver or kidney cancer. The rearrangement links TRBV7-9 to TRBJ2-7; no firm D call. Sequenced material: CD4+ or CD8+ T cells sorted from blood, taken in a trial of the OX40 agonist ivuxolimab. The CDR3 DNA sequence: TGTGCCAGCAGCCGAGGCAGCTCCTACGAGCAGTACTTC. Encoded protein: CASSRGSSYEQYF.